This entry lists 26 T cell receptor beta chains sequenced from one sample in a study of blood T cells in healthy people across ages. A J-beta primer mix and a sample-barcoded 5' primer were used in a second PCR of roughly 7 to 12 cycles. TCRdb re-analysed the 5' RACE reads in MiXCR, keeping a single row per CDR3 protein. The data hold some 800,000 distinct CDR3 sequences, with under 55% observed a single time. Input material: blood. Receptor source: a man in his sixties in good health.

This clonotype appeared many times. The chain links TRBV29-1 to TRBJ2-5, with 15 bases that match TRBD2. Germline CDR1 and CDR2: SQVTM and ANQGSEA. J lost 7 bases, V lost 7 bases, and 10 bases had no gene match. CDR3 length: 15 amino acids. CDR3 coding DNA: TGCAGCGCCCGGACTAGCGGGGGGGCGGCGTTGACCCAGTACTTC. It is translated as CSARTSGGAALTQYF.

This clonotype was seen more than once but under ten times. The chain has TRBV5-5 and TRBJ2-6, with D tentatively TRBD1 (5 bases). The CDR3 length is 17 residues. Germline CDR1 reads SGHKS; CDR2 reads YYEKEE (reference sequence). Trimming took 3 bases from V and 2 from J, leaving 15 bases between them. CDR3 bases: TGTGCCAGCAGCTCAACCCTTGTGGGGCCTGGGGCCAACGTCCTGACTTTC. Its protein product is CASSSTLVGPGANVLTF. The complete variable domain, with remaining parts taken from reference TRBV5-5 and TRBJ2-6, reads DAGVTQSPTHLIKTRGQQVTLRCSPISGHKSVSWYQQVLGQGPQFIFQYYEKEERGRGNFPDRFSARQFPNYSSELNVNALLLGDSALYLCASSSTLVGPGANVLTFGAGSRLTVL.

The rearrangement joins TRBV7-8 to TRBJ2-5; D is unresolved. The CDR3 spans 15 residues. CDR1 is SGHVS, CDR2 FQNEAQ, per germline. Trimming left V 2 bases short and J 0 bases short, with 10 bases between. The CDR3 DNA reads TGTGCCAGCAGCTTAACATCTAGAAACCAAGAGACCCAGTACTTC. Translation: CASSLTSRNQETQYF.

This chain links TRBV15 with TRBJ2-1; TRBD1 aligns across 9 bases. CDR1 is LNHNV and CDR2 is YYDKDF in the germline V gene (reference sequence). This CDR3 has 16 residues. The trim removed 1 base at V and 6 bases at J, leaving 7 bases unmatched. CDR3 bases: TGTGCCACCAGCAGAGTTTGGGACAGGGATAGCAATGAGCAGTTCTTC. Its translation is CATSRVWDRDSNEQFF.

V usage is TRBV5-1 and J usage is TRBJ2-7; D is possibly TRBD1 (6 bases). Trimming took 4 bases from V and 2 from J, leaving 13 bases between them. The CDR3 totals 14 residues. Germline V gene lookup returns CDR1 SGHRS and CDR2 YFSETQ. CDR3 sequence: CASSHDTGPYEQYF. The CDR3, as DNA: TGCGCCAGCAGCCATGACACAGGGCCCTACGAGCAGTACTTC.

In its sample, this clonotype was seen a few times. This chain uses TRBV28 with TRBJ1-5; D is ambiguous. CDR3 size: 14 residues. From germline, CDR1 is MDHEN and CDR2 SYDVKM. Trimming left V 1 base short and J 2 bases short, with 6 bases between. The CDR3 DNA sequence: TGTGCCAGCAGTTTATCCCACGGCAATCAGCCCCAGCATTTT. Translating gives CASSLSHGNQPQHF.

The chain recombines TRBV7-9 with TRBJ2-7, with 7 bases fitting TRBD2. V lost 1 base, J lost 1 base, and 7 bases stayed unmatched. This CDR3 region has 16 residues. Germline CDR1 reads SEHNR; CDR2 reads FQNEAQ (reference sequence). The CDR3 DNA reads as TGTGCCAGCAGCTTAGGATACGGGAGGAGATCCTACGAGCAGTACTTC. Translation: CASSLGYGRRSYEQYF. The full variable domain, its missing parts supplied by reference TRBV7-9 and TRBJ2-7, is DTGVSQNPRHKITKRGQNVTFRCDPISEHNRLYWYRQTLGQGPEFLTYFQNEAQLEKSRLLSDRFSAERPKGSFSTLEIQRTEQGDSAMYLCASSLGYGRRSYEQYFGPGTRLTVT.

The V call is TRBV6-1, the J call TRBJ2-7; D gene unclear. The CDR3 is 14 residues long. Germline V gene data show CDR1 as MNHNS and CDR2 as SASEGT. V gave up 1 base and J gave up 2 bases, with 9 bases separating them. The CDR3, as DNA: TGTGCCAGCAGTGAAGGGGCCGGACCCTACGAGCAGTACTTC. Translated, it gives CASSEGAGPYEQYF.

As DNA, the CDR3 is TGCGCCAGCAGCCAAACAACCGGGACCCTAGGGACAGGTGAAGCTTTCTTT. Translating gives CASSQTTGTLGTGEAFF. The V call is TRBV4-1, the J call TRBJ1-1; TRBD1 matches 8 bases. Losses at the gene ends were 2 bases for V and 7 bases for J; bases not matched to a gene: 15. Germline CDR1 and CDR2: MGHRA and YSYEKL. CDR3 size: 17 residues.

The chain employs TRBV10-3 and TRBJ2-2; 8 bases agree with TRBD1. Germline CDR1 ENHRY, CDR2 SYGVKD. Trimming removed 1 base from V and 1 base from J; junction bases left unmatched: 8. CDR3 size: 18 residues. The CDR3 region has the DNA TGTGCCATCAGTGAGTTCGTGACGGGACAGGAGAACACCGGGGAGCTGTTTTTT. It codes for CAISEFVTGQENTGELFF.

The rearrangement joins TRBV20-1 to TRBJ1-1; TRBD1 is a possible D gene (5 bases). Per the germline V gene, CDR1 is DFQATT and CDR2 is SNEGSKA (reference sequence). Trimming took 6 bases from V and 4 from J, leaving 15 bases between them. The CDR3 covers 13 residues. CDR3 nucleotides: TGCAGTGCCCGAAGACCTGGGGGCACTGAAGCTTTCTTT. Translation: CSARRPGGTEAFF.

This clonotype has just a few counts. This rearrangement joins TRBV6-5 to TRBJ1-4, with D hard to call. The V gene lost 2 bases and the J gene lost 4 bases, with 5 bases spanning the gap. Germline loops: CDR1 MNHEY, CDR2 SVGAGI. This CDR3 is built from 13 residues. The CDR3 is CASSYHVNEKLFF. CDR3 sequence (DNA): TGTGCCAGCAGTTACCACGTTAATGAAAAACTGTTTTTT.

The chain recombines TRBV6-1 with TRBJ2-5; D perhaps matches TRBD2 (6 bases). The J call may not be correct, given that the DNA end is closer to TRBJ2-7. This CDR3 is 12 amino acids long. CDR1 is MNHNS, CDR2 SASEGT, per germline. The DNA for the CDR3 is TGTGCCAGCACTCCGGGGGTGGACGAGCAGTACTTC. Translated, it gives CASTPGVDEQYF.

The V call is TRBV12-3 or TRBV12-4, the J call TRBJ1-6; possible D gene TRBD1, 5 bases. Trimming took off 11 bases at V and 4 bases at J, with 12 bases between the two ends. The CDR3 runs to 13 residues. The CDR3 region is CAGDGFYNSPLHF. CDR3 DNA: TGTGCCGGGGACGGTTTTTATAATTCACCCCTCCACTTT.

A single count supports this clonotype. The rearrangement joins TRBV6-2 or TRBV6-3 to TRBJ1-6; 8 bases fit TRBD1. Germline V gene lookup returns CDR1 MNHEY and CDR2 SVGEGT. J was trimmed by 1 base and V by 6 bases; bases with no gene match: 8. The length of the CDR3 is 17 residues. In nucleotides, the CDR3 is TGTGCCAGCAGCTTCGGACAGGGACGGTCCTATAATTCACCCCTCCACTTT. Its translation: CASSFGQGRSYNSPLHF.

This chain links TRBV5-1 with TRBJ2-1; the match to TRBD1 covers 7 bases. The length of the CDR3 is 16 residues. CDR1 and CDR2 (germline): SGHRS, YFSETQ. V gave up 0 bases and J gave up 7 bases; unmatched junction bases: 10. CDR3 region: CASSLATGVAWNEQFF. In nucleotides, the CDR3 is TGCGCCAGCAGCTTGGCCACAGGGGTCGCATGGAATGAGCAGTTCTTC.

This clonotype was counted a few times. The V gene is TRBV6-2 or TRBV6-3, the J gene TRBJ2-6, with D perhaps TRBD1 (7 bases). The V end lost 2 bases, the J end lost 0 bases, and 17 bases lay between the germline ends. The CDR3 has 19 residues. In germline, CDR1 is MNHEY, CDR2 SVGEGT. The CDR3 DNA reads as TGTGCCAGCAGTTACCCCCGCCCAGGGGGGTACTCTGGGGCCAACGTCCTGACTTTC. It is translated as CASSYPRPGGYSGANVLTF.

This rearrangement joins TRBV28 to TRBJ2-4; D is perhaps TRBD1 or TRBD2 (5 bases each). The DNA matches TRBJ2-7 better at its end, which makes the J call doubtful. Looked up from germline, CDR1 is MDHEN and CDR2 is SYDVKM. The CDR3 runs 15 residues. This CDR3 is CASLTSRDGIYEQYF. CDR3 bases: TGTGCCAGCCTTACCTCTAGGGACGGAATATACGAGCAGTACTTC.

The chain couples TRBV15 to TRBJ1-2; 7 nucleotides match TRBD1. CDR1 is LNHNV, CDR2 YYDKDF, per germline (reference sequence). This CDR3 spans 13 amino acids. Losses at the gene ends were 2 bases for V and 8 bases for J; bases not matched to a gene: 5. CDR3: CATSRRQGLGYTF. The CDR3 DNA is TGTGCCACCAGCAGAAGACAGGGATTAGGCTACACCTTC. Supplemented by reference TRBV15 and TRBJ1-2, the full variable domain reads DAMVIQNPRYQVTQFGKPVTLSCSQTLNHNVMYWYQQKSSQAPKLLFHYYDKDFNNEADTPDNFQSRRPNTSFCFLDIRSPGLGDTAMYLCATSRRQGLGYTFGSGTRLTVV.

This clonotype was seen a few times. This chain uses TRBV9 with TRBJ2-1; 8 bases match TRBD1. J was trimmed by 9 bases and V by 0 bases; bases with no gene match: 8. CDR1 SGDLS and CDR2 YYNGEE come from the germline V gene. The CDR3 extends over 15 amino acids. CDR3 coding DNA: TGTGCCAGCAGCGTAGCTGGGACAGGCCTCACTGAGCAGTTCTTC. Its translation is CASSVAGTGLTEQFF. The full variable domain, completed using reference TRBV9 and TRBJ2-1, is DSGVTQTPKHLITATGQRVTLRCSPRSGDLSVYWYQQSLDQGLQFLIQYYNGEERAKGNILERFSAQQFPDLHSELNLSSLELGDSALYFCASSVAGTGLTEQFFGPGTRLTVL.

This clonotype was seen only a few times. J is TRBJ2-1 and V is TRBV20-1; no firm D call. V was pared by 3 bases and J by 0 bases, with 12 bases between. Looked up from germline, CDR1 is DFQATT and CDR2 is SNEGSKA (reference sequence). The CDR3 totals 15 residues. This CDR3 is CSARGWTSSYNEQFF. The CDR3 bases are TGCAGTGCTAGGGGATGGACGAGCTCCTACAATGAGCAGTTCTTC.

There are a few counts of this clonotype. V gene TRBV9 combines with J gene TRBJ2-1, with D possibly being TRBD1 (6 bases). With 3 bases removed from V and 10 bases from J, the gap between germline ends came to 11 bases. The germline gives CDR1 SGDLS, CDR2 YYNGEE. The CDR3 has 12 residues. CDR3 sequence (DNA): TGTGCCAGCAGCGCAAGGGACACAGAGCAGTTCTTC. Its protein is CASSARDTEQFF. Supplemented by reference TRBV9 and TRBJ2-1, the full variable domain reads DSGVTQTPKHLITATGQRVTLRCSPRSGDLSVYWYQQSLDQGLQFLIQYYNGEERAKGNILERFSAQQFPDLHSELNLSSLELGDSALYFCASSARDTEQFFGPGTRLTVL.

The genes are TRBV11-2 and TRBJ1-4, with D possibly matching TRBD1 (5 bases). The V gene's germline CDR1 is SGHAT and CDR2 FQNNGV. CDR3 length equals 15 residues. With 5 bases removed from V and 7 bases from J, the gap between germline ends came to 17 bases. Here the CDR3 reads CASSTGRGYGEKLFF. CDR3 nucleotides: TGTGCCAGCAGCACAGGACGGGGCTACGGTGAAAAACTGTTTTTT.

V gene TRBV27 combines with J gene TRBJ1-3, with D possibly TRBD1 on 6 matching bases. Germline lookup yields CDR1 MNHEY and CDR2 SMNVEV (reference sequence). With 5 bases removed from V and 2 bases from J, the gap between germline ends came to 7 bases. The CDR3 sequence is 13 residues long. The chain's CDR3 is CASSTGPGNTIYF. Written as DNA, the CDR3 is TGTGCCAGCAGTACAGGGCCTGGAAACACCATATATTTT.

The chain employs TRBV5-1 and TRBJ2-7; tentative D call: TRBD2 (6 bases). Germline CDR1 reads SGHRS; CDR2 reads YFSETQ. The CDR3 contains 14 residues. V lost 4 bases and J 5 bases, leaving 16 bases between the germline ends. CDR3: CASSPHLGGNEQYF. In DNA form, the CDR3 reads TGCGCCAGCAGCCCTCACCTAGGCGGGAACGAGCAGTACTTC. The full variable domain, its missing parts supplied by reference TRBV5-1 and TRBJ2-7, is KAGVTQTPRYLIKTRGQQVTLSCSPISGHRSVSWYQQTPGQGLQFLFEYFSETQRNKGNFPGRFSGRQFSNSRSEMNVSTLELGDSALYLCASSPHLGGNEQYFGPGTRLTVT.

A word on this clonotype: It may be a read error: a sequence one base away is much more abundant. This chain uses TRBV6-6 with TRBJ2-1; a possible D gene is TRBD2 (5 bases). Between the trimmed V and J ends, which lost 5 bases and 13 bases, there was a span of 18 bases. The germline V gene encodes CDR1 MNHNY and CDR2 SVGAGI (reference sequence). The CDR3 runs 13 residues. CDR3 in DNA: TGTGCCAGCAGTCGGACTGGGGAAGAGACCCAGTTCTTC. Protein: CASSRTGEETQFF.